This T cell receptor (beta chain) comes out of a study of T-cell memory formation after mild COVID-19. Background on the study: Among the donors, TCR clusters were largely specific to each donor. The study, taken as a whole, reports: CD8+ contracting clones occupied EMRA, while CD4+ ones occupied mainly CM and EM. Specificity for SARS-CoV-2 was not confirmed among the second-wave clones peaking on day 37.

This clonotype turned up a few times. The antigen remains unidentified. Constant-segment primers were used for 5'RACE, and the resulting TCR alpha and TCR beta cDNA libraries carried sample barcodes and UMIs. TCRdb reanalysed the 5' RACE reads using MiXCR and keeps one entry per CDR3 protein. The data show approximately 290,000 distinct CDR3 sequences, about a sixth seen once. The V segment lost 3 bases and the J segment 0 bases; nucleotides outside the gene matches: 5. Germline CDR1 and CDR2: SGHTA and FQGNSA. The CDR3 is 15 residues long. Input material: PBMCs or a T cell subset sorted from them (not recorded which). The gene calls are TRBV7-2 and TRBJ2-7; 7 bases align to TRBD1. This sequence was found in a young man who had mild COVID-19 (a few samples of this study predate the infection). Cell type and time point are not known. For the CDR3, the DNA is TGTGCCAGCAGCTTGGGACAGATGATCTCCTACGAGCAGTACTTC. As protein: CASSLGQMISYEQYF.